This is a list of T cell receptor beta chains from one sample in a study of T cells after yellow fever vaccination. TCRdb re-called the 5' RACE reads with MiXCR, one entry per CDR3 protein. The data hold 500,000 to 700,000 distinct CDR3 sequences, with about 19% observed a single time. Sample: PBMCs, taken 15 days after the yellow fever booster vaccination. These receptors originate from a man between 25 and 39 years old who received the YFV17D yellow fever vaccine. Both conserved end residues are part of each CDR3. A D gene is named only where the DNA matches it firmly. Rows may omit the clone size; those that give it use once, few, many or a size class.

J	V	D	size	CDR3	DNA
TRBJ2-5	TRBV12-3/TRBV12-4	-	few	CASTPGVLRETQYF	TGTGCCAGCACCCCGGGGGTCCTTCGGGAGACCCAGTACTTC
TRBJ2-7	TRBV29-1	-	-	CSVGLQDTPIPYEQYF	TGCAGCGTTGGACTACAGGACACCCCAATCCCCTACGAGCAGTACTTC
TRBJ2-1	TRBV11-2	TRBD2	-	CASSLHSRTSGLSDAQFF	TGTGCCAGCAGCTTACATAGCAGGACTAGCGGTCTTTCGGACGCGCAGTTCTTC
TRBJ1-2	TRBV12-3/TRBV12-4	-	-	CASSEPGPDYGYTF	TGTGCCAGCAGCGAGCCGGGACCCGACTATGGCTACACCTTC
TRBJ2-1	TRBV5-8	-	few	CAGVGRAGSSYNEQFF	TGTGCCGGAGTGGGTAGGGCGGGGAGCTCCTACAATGAGCAGTTCTTC
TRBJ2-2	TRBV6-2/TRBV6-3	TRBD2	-	CASSYLAGEVDGELFF	TGTGCCAGCAGTTACCTAGCGGGAGAAGTTGACGGGGAGCTGTTTTTT
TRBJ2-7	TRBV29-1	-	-	CSVVNSRTYF	TGCAGCGTTGTAAACAGCCGGACGTACTTC
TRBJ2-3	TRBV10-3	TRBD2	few	CAIRGGLAGVSNTQYF	TGTGCCATCAGGGGCGGGCTAGCGGGAGTATCGAATACGCAGTATTTT
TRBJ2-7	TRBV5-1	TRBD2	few	CASSLFGAGGQEEQYF	TGCGCCAGCAGCTTGTTTGGAGCGGGAGGGCAGGAAGAGCAGTACTTC
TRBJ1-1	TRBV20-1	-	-	CSASLGNTEAFF	TGCAGTGCTAGTTTGGGAAACACTGAAGCTTTCTTT
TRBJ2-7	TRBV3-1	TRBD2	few	CASSQVLAGGRGSYEQYF	TGTGCCAGCAGCCAAGTTCTAGCGGGAGGGAGGGGCTCCTACGAGCAGTACTTC
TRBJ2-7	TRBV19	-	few	CASSSDVSYEQYF	TGTGCCAGTAGTTCGGACGTCTCCTACGAGCAGTACTTC
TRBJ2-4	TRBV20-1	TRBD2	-	CSARLAGGTAKNIQYF	TGCAGTGCTAGGTTAGCGGGAGGGACGGCCAAAAACATTCAGTACTTC
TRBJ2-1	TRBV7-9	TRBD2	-	CASSFVPGLAGAEQFF	TGTGCCAGCAGCTTCGTTCCGGGACTAGCGGGAGCTGAGCAGTTCTTC
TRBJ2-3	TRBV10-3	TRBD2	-	CAISDSGRPGTDTQYF	TGTGCCATCAGTGATAGCGGGAGGCCGGGTACAGATACGCAGTATTTT
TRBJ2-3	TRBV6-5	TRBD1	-	CASSSRRTGITDTQYF	TGTGCCAGCAGTTCTCGTCGGACAGGGATCACAGATACGCAGTATTTT
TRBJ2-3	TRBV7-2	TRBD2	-	CASSIAGAGNTDTQYF	TGTGCCAGCAGTATCGCAGGAGCGGGAAACACAGATACGCAGTATTTT
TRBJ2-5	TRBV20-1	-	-	CSASVGREETQYF	TGCAGTGCTAGCGTGGGCCGGGAGGAGACCCAGTACTTC
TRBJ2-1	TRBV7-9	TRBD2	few	CASSWPTSGRRNEQFF	TGTGCCAGCAGCTGGCCCACTAGCGGGCGAAGGAATGAGCAGTTCTTC
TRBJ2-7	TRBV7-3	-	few	CASSPPVGGFEQYF	TGTGCCAGCAGCCCGCCCGTTGGGGGTTTCGAGCAGTACTTC
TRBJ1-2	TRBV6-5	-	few	CASSYGGGYTF	TGTGCCAGCAGTTACGGAGGTGGCTACACCTTC
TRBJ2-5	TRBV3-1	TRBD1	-	CASSQPEGQPETQYF	TGTGCCAGCAGCCAACCCGAGGGACAGCCAGAGACCCAGTACTTC
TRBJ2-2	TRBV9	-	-	CASSPKARANTGELFF	TGTGCCAGCAGCCCCAAGGCCAGGGCCAACACCGGGGAGCTGTTTTTT
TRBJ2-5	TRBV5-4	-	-	CASSRDSETQYF	TGTGCCAGCAGTCGGGACTCTGAGACCCAGTACTTC
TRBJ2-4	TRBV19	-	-	CASSPDSAKNIQYF	TGTGCCAGTAGCCCCGACAGCGCCAAAAACATTCAGTACTTC
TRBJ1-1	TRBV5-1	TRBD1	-	CASSWDSENTEAFF	TGCGCCAGCAGCTGGGACAGTGAAAACACTGAAGCTTTCTTT
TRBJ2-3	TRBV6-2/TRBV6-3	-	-	CASKPGVVDTQYF	TGTGCCAGCAAGCCCGGGGTCGTCGATACGCAGTATTTT
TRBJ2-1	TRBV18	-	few	CASSPGSNEQFF	TGTGCCAGCTCACCTGGAAGCAATGAGCAGTTCTTC
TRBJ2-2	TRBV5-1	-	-	CASSSTIPQGTGELFF	TGCGCCAGCAGCTCCACGATTCCCCAAGGCACCGGGGAGCTGTTTTTT
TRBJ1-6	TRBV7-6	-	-	CASSLLRRDNNSPLHF	TGTGCCAGCAGCCTCCTCCGCCGGGACAACAATTCACCCCTCCACTTT
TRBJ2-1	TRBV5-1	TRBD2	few	CASSPRDYGEQFF	TGCGCCAGCAGCCCCCGGGACTATGGTGAGCAGTTCTTC
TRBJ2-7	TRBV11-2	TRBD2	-	CASSLLGLAGVSSYEQYF	TGTGCCAGCAGCTTACTGGGACTAGCGGGAGTTAGCTCCTACGAGCAGTACTTC
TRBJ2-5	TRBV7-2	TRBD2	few	CASSLTGTRGETQYF	TGTGCCAGCAGCCTCACCGGGACTAGGGGCGAGACCCAGTACTTC
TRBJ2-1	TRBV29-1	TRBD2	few	CSVSRDYAYNEQFF	TGCAGCGTGTCCCGGGACTACGCCTACAATGAGCAGTTCTTC
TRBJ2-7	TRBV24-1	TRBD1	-	CATSDRDRGMFYEQYF	TGTGCCACCAGTGACCGGGACAGGGGCATGTTCTACGAGCAGTACTTC
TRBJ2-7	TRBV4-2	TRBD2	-	CASSRTSGGEQYF	TGTGCCAGCAGCCGGACTAGCGGAGGCGAGCAGTACTTC
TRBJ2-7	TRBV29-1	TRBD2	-	CSVNMVGGSYEQYF	TGCAGCGTTAATATGGTGGGAGGGAGCTACGAGCAGTACTTC
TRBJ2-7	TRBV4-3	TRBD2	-	CASSETLTSGSHEQYF	TGCGCCAGCAGCGAAACCTTGACTAGCGGGAGCCACGAGCAGTACTTC
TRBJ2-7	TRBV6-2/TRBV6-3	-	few	CASSSYGVDEQYF	TGTGCCAGCAGTTCGTACGGGGTGGACGAGCAGTACTTC
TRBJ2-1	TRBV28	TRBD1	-	CATQDRGGGEQFF	TGTGCCACACAGGACAGGGGAGGGGGTGAGCAGTTCTTC
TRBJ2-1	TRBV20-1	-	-	CSARVASFYNEQFF	TGCAGTGCTAGAGTAGCCAGCTTTTACAATGAGCAGTTCTTC
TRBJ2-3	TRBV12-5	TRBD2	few	CASGTGRALADTQYF	TGTGCTAGTGGAACCGGGAGGGCGTTGGCAGATACGCAGTATTTT
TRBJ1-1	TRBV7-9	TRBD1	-	CASSLAHRGDTEAFF	TGTGCCAGCAGCTTAGCGCACAGGGGGGACACTGAAGCTTTCTTT
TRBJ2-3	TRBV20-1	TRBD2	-	CSAQGGSGTDTQYF	TGCAGTGCCCAGGGCGGGAGTGGCACAGATACGCAGTATTTT
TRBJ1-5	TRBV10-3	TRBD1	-	CAISDRVGNQPQHF	TGTGCCATCAGCGACAGGGTTGGCAATCAGCCCCAGCATTTT
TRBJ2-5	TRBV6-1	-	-	CASSLRISGTRRETQYF	TGTGCCAGCAGCCTCCGGATTTCAGGGACTCGACGGGAGACCCAGTACTTC
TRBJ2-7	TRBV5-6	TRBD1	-	CASSSWTGRYEQYF	TGTGCCAGCAGCTCCTGGACAGGGAGGTACGAGCAGTACTTC
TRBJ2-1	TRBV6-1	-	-	CASTDGSSYNEQFF	TGTGCCAGCACCGACGGGAGTTCCTACAATGAGCAGTTCTTC